Below, 22 T cell receptor beta chains from the same sample are listed, as sequenced in a study of quantifying T cell responses using KT2 cells. At the level of the study: RNA was reverse transcribed with TCR alpha and beta constant-region primers.

Each cDNA got a UMI-containing oligo ligated at its 3' end. The first PCR ran approximately 4 cycles with an equimolar RC1.1 and RC1.2 beta primer mix. TCRdb analysed the UMI-ligation and nested PCR reads with MiXCR anew, one entry per CDR3 protein. The repertoire holds tens of thousands of distinct CDR3 sequences, with roughly 11% as singletons. The sequencing sample was made of PBMCs spiked with cells of the T cell clone KT2. All receptors derive from a human donor.

V and J are TRBV29-1 and TRBJ1-1; TRBD1 matches at 9 bases. Germline CDR1 and CDR2: SQVTM and ANQGSEA. The CDR3 is 16 amino acids. The ends lost 0 bases at V and 5 bases at J; junction bases unmatched: 10. CDR3 nucleotides: TGCAGCGTTGAAGATCCTGAACAGGGGGCAGGGACTGAAGCTTTCTTT. It codes for CSVEDPEQGAGTEAFF.

This clonotype has at least ten counts. The chain has TRBV19 and TRBJ2-6; D perhaps matches TRBD1 (6 bases). CDR1 and CDR2 from the germline V gene are LNHDA and SQIVND (reference sequence). CDR3 length: 16 amino acids. V lost 0 bases and J 2 bases, leaving 8 bases between the germline ends. CDR3 nucleotide sequence: TGTGCCAGTAGTATAGATGGGGGCGCTGGGGCCAACGTCCTGACTTTC. This translates into CASSIDGGAGANVLTF.

The J gene is TRBJ1-3, the V gene TRBV28; tentatively, D is TRBD1 (6 bases). V lost 3 bases and J lost 0, with 15 bases in between. CDR3 size: 17 residues. CDR1 is MDHEN and CDR2 is SYDVKM in the germline V gene. CDR3 DNA sequence: TGTGCCAGCAGTTTTTTCGGGGGGCACGGCTCTGGAAACACCATATATTTT. Translated: CASSFFGGHGSGNTIYF.

J is TRBJ2-5 and V is TRBV28, with TRBD1 matching over 9 bases. J gave up 5 bases and V 5 bases, and 6 bases lay outside the gene matches. CDR1 and CDR2 from the germline V gene are MDHEN and SYDVKM. The length of the CDR3 is 14 residues. The CDR3 loop is CASSTTGGGETQYF. As DNA, the CDR3 is TGTGCCAGCAGTACCACAGGGGGCGGGGAGACCCAGTACTTC.

The chain links TRBV2 to TRBJ1-1; TRBD1 is a possible D gene (6 bases). The CDR3 is 12 residues long. Germline V gene data show CDR1 as SNHLY and CDR2 as FYNNEI. V lost 6 bases and J 2 bases, leaving 7 bases between the germline ends. CDR3 bases: TGTGCCAGCAGGGGGGCCAACACTGAAGCTTTCTTT. Amino acids: CASRGANTEAFF.

The table lists this clonotype with many counts. The chain employs TRBV6-1 and TRBJ2-3, with D tentatively TRBD2 (6 bases). The CDR3 is made up of 15 amino acids. Germline values: CDR1 MNHNS, CDR2 SASEGT. Trimming stripped 7 bases from V and 4 bases from J, with 18 bases between. For the CDR3, the DNA is TGTGCCAGCATCCGACGGGGGAGTGGTGCAGATACGCAGTATTTT. This gives the protein CASIRRGSGADTQYF.

This clonotype was detected a few times. At one of its ends the junction is not consistent with the germline gene, which may arise from a read error. The chain employs TRBV6-2 or TRBV6-3 and TRBJ2-1; D perhaps matches TRBD1 (7 bases). Germline-derived CDR1 and CDR2 are MNHEY and SVGEGT. This CDR3 has 14 amino acids. As DNA, the CDR3 is TGTGCCAGCAGTTATCGGGTCGGAGGGGGCCTAGCTATCTTC. Translation: CASSYRVGGGLAIF.

V gene TRBV4-3 combines with J gene TRBJ1-2, with D perhaps matching TRBD1 (6 bases). Looked up from germline, CDR1 is LGHNA and CDR2 is YSLEER. Trimming pared 5 bases from V and 2 bases from J, leaving 12 bases between. The CDR3 is made up of 14 amino acids. The CDR3 loop is CASSGTGKNYGYTF. Here the CDR3 DNA reads TGCGCCAGCAGCGGCACAGGGAAAAACTATGGCTACACCTTC.

The V and J genes are TRBV12-3 or TRBV12-4 and TRBJ2-1, with TRBD2 matching 13 bases. This CDR3 has 18 amino acids. V was clipped by 5 bases and J by 1 base; unmatched bases: 8. The CDR3 coding sequence is TGTGCCAGCAGTCGACTAGCGGGAGGTCATTCGTCCTACAATGAGCAGTTCTTC. Residues: CASSRLAGGHSSYNEQFF.

The chain has TRBV25-1 and TRBJ2-5; the match to TRBD2 covers 14 bases. The trim removed 6 bases at V and 3 bases at J, leaving 3 bases unmatched. This CDR3 spans 15 amino acids. Germline V lookup: CDR1 MGHDK, CDR2 SYGVNS. CDR3 sequence: CASSPGLAGEETQYF. In DNA, the CDR3 is TGTGCCAGCAGCCCGGGACTAGCGGGAGAAGAGACCCAGTACTTC.

This chain joins TRBV7-8 and TRBJ2-7; 7 bases match TRBD2. In germline, CDR1 is SGHVS, CDR2 FQNEAQ. J was trimmed by 4 bases and V by 3 bases; bases with no gene match: 9. The CDR3 spans 15 residues. DNA for the CDR3: TGTGCCAGCAGCTTCAAAACGGGGGAGGGGTACGAGCAGTACTTC. Translated, it gives CASSFKTGEGYEQYF.

V gene TRBV6-1 combines with J gene TRBJ1-5; D gene uncertain. Germline values: CDR1 MNHNS, CDR2 SASEGT. The length of the CDR3 is 12 residues. V dropped 10 bases and J dropped 5 bases, with 12 bases sitting between them. DNA of the CDR3: TGTGCCACCCTGGCAGGCGATCAGCCCCAGCATTTT. This encodes CATLAGDQPQHF.

In this sample, this clonotype turned up a few times. The gene calls are TRBV12-3 or TRBV12-4 and TRBJ1-2; perhaps TRBD1 as D (5 bases). V shed 5 bases and J shed 4 bases, with 20 bases lying between them. The CDR3 length is 16 residues. The CDR3, as DNA: TGTGCCAGCAGTCCCCCGAACAGTCCGCAGGGCTATGGCTACACCTTC. Translated: CASSPPNSPQGYGYTF.

This chain joins TRBV12-3 or TRBV12-4 and TRBJ1-4; 11 bases match TRBD1. The length of the CDR3 is 15 residues. The V and J ends lost 0 bases and 7 bases, in that order; junction bases with no gene match: 1. The CDR3 bases are TGTGCCAGCAGTTTAGCAGGGACAGGGGGTGAAAAACTGTTTTTT. It codes for CASSLAGTGGEKLFF.

Here the CDR3 DNA reads TGTGCCAGCAGCCCCTTCGGGGTCGCGGGCAGCTCCTACAATGAGCAGTTCTTC. Amino acid sequence: CASSPFGVAGSSYNEQFF. The chain carries TRBV11-3 and TRBJ2-1; tentatively, D is TRBD2 (5 bases). V was shortened by 5 bases and J by 0 bases, with 20 bases between the two germline ends. The CDR3 spans 18 residues. In germline, CDR1 is SGHNT, CDR2 YENEEA.

The CDR3 bases are TGTGCCAGCAGCCTCACACCGGGCCACAAAGAGACCCAGTACTTC. Protein: CASSLTPGHKETQYF. The chain carries TRBV12-3 or TRBV12-4 and TRBJ2-5; D gene ambiguous. V shed 6 bases and J shed 3 bases, with 17 bases lying between them. The CDR3 is 15 residues long.

This clonotype has only a few counts. The chain carries TRBV30 and TRBJ2-3; D not certain. V was clipped by 0 bases and J by 3 bases, with 7 bases between them. Germline V gene data show CDR1 as GTSNPN and CDR2 as SVGIG (reference sequence). The CDR3 runs to 13 residues. Written as DNA, the CDR3 is TGTGCCTGGAGTGTACCCTCGACAGATACGCAGTATTTT. This translates into CAWSVPSTDTQYF.

This clonotype was counted a few times. V is TRBV11-2 and J is TRBJ1-5; tentative D call: TRBD1 (5 bases). This CDR3 spans 15 amino acids. V was cut by 2 bases and J by 2 bases, with 10 bases left in between. CDR1 is SGHAT and CDR2 is FQNNGV in the germline V gene. Written as DNA, the CDR3 is TGTGCCAGCAGCTTAAATGCGGGGGGCAATCAGCCCCAGCATTTT. Translation gives CASSLNAGGNQPQHF.

This clonotype was observed once. The chain carries TRBV20-1 and TRBJ1-5; 9 bases line up with TRBD1. V lost 5 bases, J lost 9 bases, and 8 bases stayed unmatched. Germline lookup yields CDR1 DFQATT and CDR2 SNEGSKA (reference sequence). This CDR3 has 13 amino acids. CDR3 sequence (DNA): TGCAGTGCTCCGGACAGGGGCGAAGGGCCCCAGCATTTT. Translating it yields CSAPDRGEGPQHF.

This clonotype was counted between two and nine times. The chain has TRBV6-5 and TRBJ2-5; TRBD2 might be the D (7 bases). Trimming removed 7 bases at V and 5 bases at J, with 17 bases between. Germline-derived CDR1 and CDR2 are MNHEY and SVGAGI. The CDR3 totals 14 residues. In DNA, the CDR3 is TGTGCCAGCACCATAGGGGGGGGAACGGAGACCCAGTACTTC. Translation gives CASTIGGGTETQYF.

The chain uses TRBV5-1 and TRBJ1-2, with no clear D. The ends were cut back, 0 bases at V and 3 bases at J, with 6 bases in the middle. The germline V gene encodes CDR1 SGHRS and CDR2 YFSETQ. This CDR3 spans 13 amino acids. In DNA form, the CDR3 reads TGCGCCAGCAGCTTGGACGGAGACTATGGCTACACCTTC. Its protein is CASSLDGDYGYTF.

This clonotype was seen a few times. This chain connects TRBV27 to TRBJ2-7, with 9 bases that match TRBD1. The CDR3 length is 15 residues. The V gene end was trimmed by 3 bases and the J gene end by 2 bases; junction bases not matched to a gene: 5. Germline values: CDR1 MNHEY, CDR2 SMNVEV (reference sequence). The CDR3 DNA is TGTGCCAGCAGTTTGCAGACAGGGGGAGCCTACGAGCAGTACTTC. It specifies CASSLQTGGAYEQYF.